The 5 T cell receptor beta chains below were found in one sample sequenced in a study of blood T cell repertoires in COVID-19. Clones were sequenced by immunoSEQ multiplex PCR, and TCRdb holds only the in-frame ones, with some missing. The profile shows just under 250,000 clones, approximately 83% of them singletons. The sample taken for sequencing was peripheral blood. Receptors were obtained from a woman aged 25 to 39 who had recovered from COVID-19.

The CDR3: CASSPIQGAGGYTF. CDR3 nucleotides: TGTGCCAGCTCACCAATTCAGGGGGCTGGCGGCTACACCTTC. This rearrangement joins TRBV18 to TRBJ1-2, with 8 bases matching TRBD1. CDR3 length: 14 residues. Trimming at V came to 2 bases and at J to 8 bases, leaving 7 bases not matched to a gene. Per germline, CDR1 KGHSH and CDR2 LQKENI.

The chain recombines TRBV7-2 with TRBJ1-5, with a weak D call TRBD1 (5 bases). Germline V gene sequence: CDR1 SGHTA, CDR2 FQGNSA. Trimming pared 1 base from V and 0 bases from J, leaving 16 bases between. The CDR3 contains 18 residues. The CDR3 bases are TGTGCCAGCAGCTTAGTGGGTGGGGGGGACTATAGCAATCAGCCCCAGCATTTT. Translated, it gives CASSLVGGGDYSNQPQHF.

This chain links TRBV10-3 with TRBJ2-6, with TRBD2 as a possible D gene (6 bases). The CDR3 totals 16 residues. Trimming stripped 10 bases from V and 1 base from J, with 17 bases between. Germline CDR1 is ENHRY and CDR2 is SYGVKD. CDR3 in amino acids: CATNRDLPSGANVLTF. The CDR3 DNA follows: TGTGCCACCAACCGGGACTTGCCGTCTGGGGCCAACGTCCTGACTTTC.

For the CDR3, the DNA is TGTGCCAGCAGCTTAGGGGTGCGGGGCGAGCAGTACTTC. Residues: CASSLGVRGEQYF. This sequence joins TRBV11-3 and TRBJ2-7, with a tentative D call TRBD2 (6 bases). This CDR3 comprises 13 residues. Germline CDR1 is SGHNT and CDR2 is YENEEA. V shed 1 base and J shed 6 bases, with 10 bases lying between them. The full variable domain, completed using reference TRBV11-3 and TRBJ2-7, is EAGVVQSPRYKIIEKKQPVAFWCNPISGHNTLYWYLQNLGQGPELLIRYENEEAVDDSQLPKDRFSAERLKGVDSTLKIQPAELGDSAVYLCASSLGVRGEQYFGPGTRLTVT.

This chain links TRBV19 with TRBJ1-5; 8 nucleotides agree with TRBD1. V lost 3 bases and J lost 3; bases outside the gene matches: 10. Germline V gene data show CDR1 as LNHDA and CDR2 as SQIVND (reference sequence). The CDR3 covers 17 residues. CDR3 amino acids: CASSIRTSGGFNQPQHF. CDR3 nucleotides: TGTGCCAGTAGTATCCGCACATCAGGGGGCTTCAATCAGCCCCAGCATTTT. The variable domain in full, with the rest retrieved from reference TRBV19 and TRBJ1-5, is DGGITQSPKYLFRKEGQNVTLSCEQNLNHDAMYWYRQDPGQGLRLIYYSQIVNDFQKGDIAEGYSVSREKKESFPLTVTSAQKNPTAFYLCASSIRTSGGFNQPQHFGDGTRLSIL.